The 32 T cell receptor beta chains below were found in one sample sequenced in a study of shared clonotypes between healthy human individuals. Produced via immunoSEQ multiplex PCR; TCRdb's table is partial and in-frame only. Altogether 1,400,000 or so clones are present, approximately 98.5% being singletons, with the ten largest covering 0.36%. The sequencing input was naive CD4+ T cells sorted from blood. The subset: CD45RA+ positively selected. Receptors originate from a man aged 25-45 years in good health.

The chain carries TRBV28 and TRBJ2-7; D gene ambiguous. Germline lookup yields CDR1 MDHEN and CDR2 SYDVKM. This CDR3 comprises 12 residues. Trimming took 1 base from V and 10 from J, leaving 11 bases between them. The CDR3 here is CASSLFRAHQYF. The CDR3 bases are TGTGCCAGCAGTTTATTTAGGGCGCACCAGTACTTC.

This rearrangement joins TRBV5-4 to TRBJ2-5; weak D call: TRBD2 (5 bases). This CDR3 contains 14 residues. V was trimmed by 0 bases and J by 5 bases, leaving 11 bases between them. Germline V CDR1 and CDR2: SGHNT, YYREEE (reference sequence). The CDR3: CASSLGAERETQYF. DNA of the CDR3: TGTGCCAGCAGCTTGGGAGCGGAGCGGGAGACCCAGTACTTC.

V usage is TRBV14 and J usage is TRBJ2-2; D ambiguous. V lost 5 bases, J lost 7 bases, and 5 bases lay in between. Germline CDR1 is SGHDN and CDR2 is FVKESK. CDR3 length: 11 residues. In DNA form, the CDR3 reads TGTGCCAGCAGCGTATTCGGGGAGCTGTTTTTT. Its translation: CASSVFGELFF.

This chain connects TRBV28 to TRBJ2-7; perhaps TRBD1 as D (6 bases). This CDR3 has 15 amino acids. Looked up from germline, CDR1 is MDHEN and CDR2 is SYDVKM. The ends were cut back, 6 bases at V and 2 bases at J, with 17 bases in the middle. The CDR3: CASSPALQGTYEQYF. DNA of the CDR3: TGTGCCAGCAGCCCCGCCTTACAGGGAACCTACGAGCAGTACTTC.

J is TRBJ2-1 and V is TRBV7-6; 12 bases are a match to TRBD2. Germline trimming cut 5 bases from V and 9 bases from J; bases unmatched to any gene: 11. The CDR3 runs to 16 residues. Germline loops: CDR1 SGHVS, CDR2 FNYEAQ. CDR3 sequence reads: CASSPALAGGPGEQFF. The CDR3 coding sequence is TGTGCCAGCAGCCCTGCTCTAGCGGGAGGGCCTGGTGAGCAGTTCTTC.

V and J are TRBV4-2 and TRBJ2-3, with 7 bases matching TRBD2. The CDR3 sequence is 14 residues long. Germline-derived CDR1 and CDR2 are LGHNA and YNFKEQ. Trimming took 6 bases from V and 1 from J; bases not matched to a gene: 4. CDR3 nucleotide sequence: TGTGCCAGCAGGGCCGCGGGGGGCACAGATACGCAGTATTTT. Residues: CASRAAGGTDTQYF.

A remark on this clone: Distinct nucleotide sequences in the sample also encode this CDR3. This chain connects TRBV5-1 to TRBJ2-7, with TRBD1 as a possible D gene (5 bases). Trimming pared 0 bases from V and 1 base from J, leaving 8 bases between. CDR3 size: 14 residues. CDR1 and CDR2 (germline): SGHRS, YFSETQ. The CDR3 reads CASSLVAGSYEQYF. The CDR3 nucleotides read TGCGCCAGCAGCTTGGTGGCAGGGTCCTACGAGCAGTACTTC.

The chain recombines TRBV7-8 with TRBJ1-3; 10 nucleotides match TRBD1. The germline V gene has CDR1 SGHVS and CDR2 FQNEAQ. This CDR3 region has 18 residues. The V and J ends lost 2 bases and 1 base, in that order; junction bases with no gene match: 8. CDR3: CASSLRGQGRVSGNTIYF. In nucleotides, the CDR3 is TGTGCCAGCAGCTTAAGGGGACAGGGGAGAGTATCTGGAAACACCATATATTTT.

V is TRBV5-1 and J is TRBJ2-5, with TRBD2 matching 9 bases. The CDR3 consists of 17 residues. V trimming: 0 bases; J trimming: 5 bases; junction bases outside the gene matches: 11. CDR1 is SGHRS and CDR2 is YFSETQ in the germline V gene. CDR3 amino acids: CASSLGVAGASHETQYF. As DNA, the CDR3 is TGCGCCAGCAGCTTGGGTGTAGCGGGAGCATCACATGAGACCCAGTACTTC.

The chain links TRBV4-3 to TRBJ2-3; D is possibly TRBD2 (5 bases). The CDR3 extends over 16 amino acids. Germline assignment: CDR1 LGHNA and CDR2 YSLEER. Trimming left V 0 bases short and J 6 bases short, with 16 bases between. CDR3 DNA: TGCGCCAGCAGCCAAGATCGAGGGCGGTCCATGGATACGCAGTATTTT. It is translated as CASSQDRGRSMDTQYF.

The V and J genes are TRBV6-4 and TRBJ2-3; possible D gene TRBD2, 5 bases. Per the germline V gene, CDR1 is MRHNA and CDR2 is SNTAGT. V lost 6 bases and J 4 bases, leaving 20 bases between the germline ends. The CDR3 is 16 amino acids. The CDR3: CASSGAAGFGADTQYF. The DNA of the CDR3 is TGTGCCAGCAGCGGAGCGGCGGGTTTTGGGGCAGATACGCAGTATTTT.

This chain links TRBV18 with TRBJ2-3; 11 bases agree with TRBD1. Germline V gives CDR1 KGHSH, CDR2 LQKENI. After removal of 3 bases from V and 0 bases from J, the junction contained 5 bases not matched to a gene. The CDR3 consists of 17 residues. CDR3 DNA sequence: TGTGCCAGCTCACCCTGGACAGGGGGCACTAGCACAGATACGCAGTATTTT. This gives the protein CASSPWTGGTSTDTQYF.

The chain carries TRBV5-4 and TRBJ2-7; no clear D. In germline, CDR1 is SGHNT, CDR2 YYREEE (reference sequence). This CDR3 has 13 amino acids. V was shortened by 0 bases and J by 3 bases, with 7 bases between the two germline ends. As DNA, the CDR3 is TGTGCCAGCAGCTTGGACGGAAACTACGAGCAGTACTTC. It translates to CASSLDGNYEQYF.

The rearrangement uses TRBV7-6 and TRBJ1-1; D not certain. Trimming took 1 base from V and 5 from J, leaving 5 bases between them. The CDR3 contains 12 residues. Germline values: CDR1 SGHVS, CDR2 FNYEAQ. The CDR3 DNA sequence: TGTGCCAGCAGCTTAGATGCGACTGAAGCTTTCTTT. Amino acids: CASSLDATEAFF.

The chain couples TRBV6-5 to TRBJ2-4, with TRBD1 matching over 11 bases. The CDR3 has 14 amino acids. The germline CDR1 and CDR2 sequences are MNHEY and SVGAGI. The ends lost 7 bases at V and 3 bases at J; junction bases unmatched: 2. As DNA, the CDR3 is TGTGCCAGCAAGGGGACAGGGGGCAAAAACATTCAGTACTTC. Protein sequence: CASKGTGGKNIQYF.

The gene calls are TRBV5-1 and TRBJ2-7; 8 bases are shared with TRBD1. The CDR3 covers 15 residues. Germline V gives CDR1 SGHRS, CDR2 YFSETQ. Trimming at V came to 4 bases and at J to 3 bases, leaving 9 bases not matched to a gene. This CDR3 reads CASSPGRGPFYEQYF. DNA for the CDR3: TGCGCCAGCAGCCCCGGCAGGGGGCCCTTCTACGAGCAGTACTTC.

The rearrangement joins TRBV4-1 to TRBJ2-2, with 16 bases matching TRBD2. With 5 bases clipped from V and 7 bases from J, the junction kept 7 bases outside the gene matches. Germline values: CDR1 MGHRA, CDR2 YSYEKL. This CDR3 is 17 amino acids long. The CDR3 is CASSWGLAGGPDGELFF. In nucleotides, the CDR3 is TGCGCCAGCAGCTGGGGACTAGCGGGAGGGCCCGACGGGGAGCTGTTTTTT.

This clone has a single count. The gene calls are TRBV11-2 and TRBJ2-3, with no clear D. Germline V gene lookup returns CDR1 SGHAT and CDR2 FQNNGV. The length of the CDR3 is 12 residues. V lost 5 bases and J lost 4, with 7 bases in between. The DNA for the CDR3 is TGTGCCAGCAGCCCGCTCCCAGATACGCAGTATTTT. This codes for CASSPLPDTQYF.

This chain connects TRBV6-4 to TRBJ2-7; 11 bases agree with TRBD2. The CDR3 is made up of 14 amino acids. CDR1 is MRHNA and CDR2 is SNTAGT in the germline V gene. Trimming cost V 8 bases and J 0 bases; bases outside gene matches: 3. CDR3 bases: TGTGCCAGCCTGACTAGCGGGGCCTCCTACGAGCAGTACTTC. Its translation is CASLTSGASYEQYF.

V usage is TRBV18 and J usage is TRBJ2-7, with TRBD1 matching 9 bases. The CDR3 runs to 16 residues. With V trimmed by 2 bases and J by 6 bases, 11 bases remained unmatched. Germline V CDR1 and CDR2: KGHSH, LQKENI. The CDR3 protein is CASSPSSTGTGREQYF. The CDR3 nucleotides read TGTGCCAGCTCACCAAGTTCGACCGGGACAGGGCGCGAGCAGTACTTC.

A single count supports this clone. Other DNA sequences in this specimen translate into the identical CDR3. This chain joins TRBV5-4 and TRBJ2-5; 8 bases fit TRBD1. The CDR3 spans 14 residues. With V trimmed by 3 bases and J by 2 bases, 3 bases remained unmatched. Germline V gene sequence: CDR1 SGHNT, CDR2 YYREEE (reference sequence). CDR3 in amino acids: CASSSRTGQETQYF. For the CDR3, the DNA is TGTGCCAGCAGCTCCCGGACAGGGCAAGAGACCCAGTACTTC.

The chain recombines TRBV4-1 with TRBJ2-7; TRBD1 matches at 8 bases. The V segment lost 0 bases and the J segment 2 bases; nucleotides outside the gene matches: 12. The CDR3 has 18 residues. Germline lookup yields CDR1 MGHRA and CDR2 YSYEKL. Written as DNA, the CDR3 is TGCGCCAGCAGCCAAGAAATCTCCGGGGACAGGTTTGCCTACGAGCAGTACTTC. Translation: CASSQEISGDRFAYEQYF.

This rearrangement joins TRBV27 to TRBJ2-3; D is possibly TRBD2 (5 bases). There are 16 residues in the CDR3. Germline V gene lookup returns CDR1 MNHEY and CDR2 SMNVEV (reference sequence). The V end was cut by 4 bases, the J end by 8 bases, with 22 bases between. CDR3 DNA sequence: TGTGCCAGCAGTTCAATCCTACTAGGCTTGAGTTTTACGCAGTATTTT. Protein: CASSSILLGLSFTQYF.

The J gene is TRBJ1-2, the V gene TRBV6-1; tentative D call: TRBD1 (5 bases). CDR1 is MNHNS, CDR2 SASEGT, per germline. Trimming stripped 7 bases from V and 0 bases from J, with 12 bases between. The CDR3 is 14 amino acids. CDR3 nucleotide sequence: TGTGCCAGCACGTTGGGGCGCCCTAACTATGGCTACACCTTC. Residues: CASTLGRPNYGYTF.

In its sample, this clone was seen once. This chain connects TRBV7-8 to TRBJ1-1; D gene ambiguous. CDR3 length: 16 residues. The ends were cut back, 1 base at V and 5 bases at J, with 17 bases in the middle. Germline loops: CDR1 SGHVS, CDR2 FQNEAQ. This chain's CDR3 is CASSLVGPLIETEAFF. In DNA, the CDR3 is TGTGCCAGCAGCTTAGTTGGACCTCTTATAGAGACTGAAGCTTTCTTT.

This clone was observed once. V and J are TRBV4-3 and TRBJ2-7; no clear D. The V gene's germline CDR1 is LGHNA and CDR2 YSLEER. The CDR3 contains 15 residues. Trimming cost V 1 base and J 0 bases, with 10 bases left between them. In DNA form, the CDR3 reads TGCGCCAGCAGCCAAGGTTGGACGGACTCCTACGAGCAGTACTTC. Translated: CASSQGWTDSYEQYF.

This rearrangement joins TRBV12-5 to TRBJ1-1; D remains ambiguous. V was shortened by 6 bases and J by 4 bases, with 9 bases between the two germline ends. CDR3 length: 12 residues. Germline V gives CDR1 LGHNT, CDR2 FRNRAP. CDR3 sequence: CASGNGITEAFF. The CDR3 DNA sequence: TGTGCTAGTGGGAACGGAATCACTGAAGCTTTCTTT.

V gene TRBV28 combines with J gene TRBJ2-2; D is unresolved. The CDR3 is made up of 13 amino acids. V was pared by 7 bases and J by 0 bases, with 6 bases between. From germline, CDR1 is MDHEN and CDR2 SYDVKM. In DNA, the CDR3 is TGTGCCAGCACCTCCTCGAACACCGGGGAGCTGTTTTTT. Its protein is CASTSSNTGELFF.

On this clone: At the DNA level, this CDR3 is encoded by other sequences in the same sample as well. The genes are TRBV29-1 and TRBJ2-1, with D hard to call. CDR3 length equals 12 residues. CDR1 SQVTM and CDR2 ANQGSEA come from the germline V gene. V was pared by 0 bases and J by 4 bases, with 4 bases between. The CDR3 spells CSVEEGYNEQFF. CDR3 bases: TGCAGCGTTGAAGAGGGATACAATGAGCAGTTCTTC.

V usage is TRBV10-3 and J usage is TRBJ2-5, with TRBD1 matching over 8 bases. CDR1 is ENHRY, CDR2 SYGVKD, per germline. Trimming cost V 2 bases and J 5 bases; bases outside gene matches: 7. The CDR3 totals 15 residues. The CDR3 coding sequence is TGTGCCATCAGTGAGAGTGGACAGGGACGGGAGACCCAGTACTTC. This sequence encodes CAISESGQGRETQYF.

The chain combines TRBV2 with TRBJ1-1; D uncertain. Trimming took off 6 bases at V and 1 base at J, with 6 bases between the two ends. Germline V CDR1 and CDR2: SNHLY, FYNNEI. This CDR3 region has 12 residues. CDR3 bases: TGTGCCAGCAGACAAGCGAACACTGAAGCTTTCTTT. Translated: CASRQANTEAFF.

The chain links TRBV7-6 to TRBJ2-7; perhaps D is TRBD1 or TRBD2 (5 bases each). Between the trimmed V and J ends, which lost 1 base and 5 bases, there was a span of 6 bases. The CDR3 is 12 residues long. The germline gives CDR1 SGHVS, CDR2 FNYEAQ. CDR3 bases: TGTGCCAGCAGCTTAGGAGGGGACGAGCAGTACTTC. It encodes CASSLGGDEQYF.